This T cell receptor (beta chain) was identified during a study of blood T cell repertoires in COVID-19. The overall study: PBMCs, B-cell-depleted T cells, or T cells provided the cDNA or gDNA that made up the material.

CDR3 length: 17 amino acids. V trimming: 4 bases; J trimming: 2 bases; junction bases outside the gene matches: 9. The V gene's germline CDR1 is LGHNA and CDR2 YSLEER. Sequenced by immunoSEQ multiplex PCR; TCRdb stores in-frame clones only, minus some. Of around 200,000 clones listed, 70% to 90% are singletons. The genes are TRBV4-3 and TRBJ1-2; 11 bases line up with TRBD1. Material: peripheral blood. The sequence derives from a woman between 18 and 29 years old who had recovered from COVID-19. CDR3 residues: CASSPGTGGSRNYGYTF. The CDR3, as DNA: TGCGCCAGCAGCCCCGGGACAGGGGGATCGAGAAACTATGGCTACACCTTC.